Reported below is one TCR beta chain. The antigen is unknown. This sample is drawn from a study of cytomegalovirus exposure and HLA in healthy donors. Study findings and constraints: A later examination showed that TCR association rates differed by HLA locus, with DRB1 most and HLA-C fewest.

Donors consisted of healthy bone marrow donors. The CDR3 is made up of 15 amino acids. Looked up from germline, CDR1 is MGHRA and CDR2 is YSYEKL. Trimming at V came to 4 bases and at J to 5 bases, leaving 5 bases not matched to a gene. Researchers ran the PCR with 60 Vbeta and 13 Jbeta primers. Assay: immunoSEQ multiplex PCR; the TCRdb copy retains only in-frame clones and omits some. The data contain about 130,000 clones, roughly four fifths of them singletons. Input material: PBMCs. The rearrangement links TRBV4-1 to TRBJ2-5; TRBD1 agrees at 12 bases. The sequence was obtained from a woman between 40 and 50 years old in good health and CMV-seropositive. The CDR3 nucleotides are TGCGCCAGCAGCCGCGGGACAGGGGGCGCGGAGACCCAGTACTTC. It encodes CASSRGTGGAETQYF.